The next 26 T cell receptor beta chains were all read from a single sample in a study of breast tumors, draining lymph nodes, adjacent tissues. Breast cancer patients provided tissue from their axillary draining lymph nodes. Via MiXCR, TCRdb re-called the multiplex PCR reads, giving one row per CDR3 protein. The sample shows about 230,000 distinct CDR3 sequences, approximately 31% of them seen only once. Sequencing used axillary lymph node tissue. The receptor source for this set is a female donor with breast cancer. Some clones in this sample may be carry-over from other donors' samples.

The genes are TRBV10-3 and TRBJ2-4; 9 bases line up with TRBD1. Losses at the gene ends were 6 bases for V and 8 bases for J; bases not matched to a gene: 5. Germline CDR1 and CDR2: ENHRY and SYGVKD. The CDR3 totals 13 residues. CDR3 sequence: CAIRGTGWDIQYF. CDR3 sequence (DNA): TGTGCCATCAGAGGGACAGGGTGGGACATTCAGTACTTC.

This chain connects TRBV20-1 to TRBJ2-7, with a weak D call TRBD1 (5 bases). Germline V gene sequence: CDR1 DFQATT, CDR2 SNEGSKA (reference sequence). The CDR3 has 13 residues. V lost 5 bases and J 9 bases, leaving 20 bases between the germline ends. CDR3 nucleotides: TGCAGTGCTCCGGACATGAACATAGGGGCGCAGTACTTC. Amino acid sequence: CSAPDMNIGAQYF.

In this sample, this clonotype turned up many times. The CDR3 DNA reads as TGCAGTGCTATTGGACAGGACTATGGCTACACCTTC. Translation gives CSAIGQDYGYTF. J is TRBJ1-2 and V is TRBV20-1, with 7 bases lining up with TRBD1. J was trimmed by 3 bases and V by 4 bases; bases with no gene match: 2. The germline V gene encodes CDR1 DFQATT and CDR2 SNEGSKA (reference sequence). CDR3 length: 12 amino acids.

DNA of the CDR3: TGCAGTGCGAGGACTAGCGGGAGTGCCTACGAGCAGTACTTC. Protein product: CSARTSGSAYEQYF. The rearrangement joins TRBV20-1 to TRBJ2-7; 13 positions match TRBD2. This CDR3 comprises 14 residues. Trimming took 6 bases from V and 2 from J; bases not matched to a gene: 4. Germline loops: CDR1 DFQATT, CDR2 SNEGSKA (reference sequence).

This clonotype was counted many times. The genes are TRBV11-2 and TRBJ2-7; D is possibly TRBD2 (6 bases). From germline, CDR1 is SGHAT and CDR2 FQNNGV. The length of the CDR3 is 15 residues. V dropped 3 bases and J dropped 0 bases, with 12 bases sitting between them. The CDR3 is CASSLMAGSSYEQYF. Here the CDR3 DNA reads TGTGCCAGCAGCTTGATGGCGGGGAGCTCCTACGAGCAGTACTTC.

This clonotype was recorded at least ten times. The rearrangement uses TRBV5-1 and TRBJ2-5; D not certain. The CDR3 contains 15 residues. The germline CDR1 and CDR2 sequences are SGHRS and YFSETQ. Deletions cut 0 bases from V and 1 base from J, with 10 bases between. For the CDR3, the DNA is TGCGCCAGCAGCTTGGAGGCCCGGCCCCAAGAGACCCAGTACTTC. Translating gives CASSLEARPQETQYF.

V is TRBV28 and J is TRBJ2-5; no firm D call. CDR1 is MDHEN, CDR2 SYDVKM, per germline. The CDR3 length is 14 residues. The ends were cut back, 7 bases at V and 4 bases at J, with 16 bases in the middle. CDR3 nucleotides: TGTGCCAGCACCTCCCCGGTTCCGGGAGAGACCCAGTACTTC. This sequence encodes CASTSPVPGETQYF.

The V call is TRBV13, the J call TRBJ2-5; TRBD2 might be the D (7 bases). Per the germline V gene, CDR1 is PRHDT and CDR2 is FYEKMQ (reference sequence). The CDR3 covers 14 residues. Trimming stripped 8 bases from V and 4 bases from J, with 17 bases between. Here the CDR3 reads CASSRPGGSETQYF. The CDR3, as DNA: TGTGCCAGCTCCCGACCGGGGGGCTCAGAGACCCAGTACTTC.

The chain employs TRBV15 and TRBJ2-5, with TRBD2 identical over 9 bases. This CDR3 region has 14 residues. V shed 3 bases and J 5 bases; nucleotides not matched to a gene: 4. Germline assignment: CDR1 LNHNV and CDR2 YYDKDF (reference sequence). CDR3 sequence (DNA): TGTGCCACCAGCAGGAGCGGGAGGTGGGAGACCCAGTACTTC. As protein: CATSRSGRWETQYF.

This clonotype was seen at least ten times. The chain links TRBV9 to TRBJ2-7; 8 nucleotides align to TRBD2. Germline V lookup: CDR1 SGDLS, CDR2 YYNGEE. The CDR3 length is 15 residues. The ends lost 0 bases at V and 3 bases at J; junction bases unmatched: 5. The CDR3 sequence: CASSVDGGRFYEQYF. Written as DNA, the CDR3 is TGTGCCAGCAGCGTAGATGGCGGGAGGTTCTACGAGCAGTACTTC.

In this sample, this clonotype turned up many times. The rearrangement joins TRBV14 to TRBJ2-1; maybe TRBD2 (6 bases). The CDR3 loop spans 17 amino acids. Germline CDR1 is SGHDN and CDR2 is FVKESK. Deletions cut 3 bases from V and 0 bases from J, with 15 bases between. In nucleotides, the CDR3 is TGTGCCAGCAGCCAGTCCCGGGACTTTTACTCCTACAATGAGCAGTTCTTC. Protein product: CASSQSRDFYSYNEQFF.

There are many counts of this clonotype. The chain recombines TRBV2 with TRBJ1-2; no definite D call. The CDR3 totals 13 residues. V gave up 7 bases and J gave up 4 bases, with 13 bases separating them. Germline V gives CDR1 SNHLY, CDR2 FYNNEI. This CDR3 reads CASNGGEFYGYTF. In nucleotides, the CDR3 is TGTGCCAGCAATGGCGGCGAGTTCTATGGCTACACCTTC.

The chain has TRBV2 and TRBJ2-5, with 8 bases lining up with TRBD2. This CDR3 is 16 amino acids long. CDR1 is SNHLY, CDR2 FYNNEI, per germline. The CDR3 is CASERDTGTREETQYF. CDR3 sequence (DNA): TGTGCGAGTGAACGTGACACCGGGACTAGGGAAGAGACCCAGTACTTC.

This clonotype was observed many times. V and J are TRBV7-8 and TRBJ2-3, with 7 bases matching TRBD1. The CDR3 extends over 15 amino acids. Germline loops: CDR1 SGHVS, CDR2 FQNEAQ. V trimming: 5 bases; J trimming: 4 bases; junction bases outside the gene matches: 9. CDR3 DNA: TGTGCCAGCAGCATCCTTTTAGGGGGCCCAGATACGCAGTATTTT. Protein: CASSILLGGPDTQYF.

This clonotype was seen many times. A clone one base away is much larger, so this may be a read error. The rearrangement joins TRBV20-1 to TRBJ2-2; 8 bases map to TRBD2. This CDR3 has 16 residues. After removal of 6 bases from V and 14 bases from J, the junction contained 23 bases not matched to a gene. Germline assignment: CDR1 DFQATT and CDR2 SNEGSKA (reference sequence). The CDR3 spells CSAQTQMRGPAGVLFF. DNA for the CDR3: TGCAGTGCCCAGACCCAGATGCGGGGACCAGCGGGAGTTCTGTTTTTT.

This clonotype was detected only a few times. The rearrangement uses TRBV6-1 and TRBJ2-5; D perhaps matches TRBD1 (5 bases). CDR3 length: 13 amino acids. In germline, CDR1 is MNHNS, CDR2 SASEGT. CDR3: CALGPPYQETQYF. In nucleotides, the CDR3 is TGTGCTTTGGGGCCCCCGTACCAAGAGACCCAGTACTTC.

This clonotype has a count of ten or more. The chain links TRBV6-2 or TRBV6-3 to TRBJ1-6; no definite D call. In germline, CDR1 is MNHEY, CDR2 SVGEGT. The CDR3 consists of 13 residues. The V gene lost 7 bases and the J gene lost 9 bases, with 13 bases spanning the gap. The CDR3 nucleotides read TGTGCCAGCACAACCCAACGGGTTTCACCCCTCCACTTT. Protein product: CASTTQRVSPLHF.

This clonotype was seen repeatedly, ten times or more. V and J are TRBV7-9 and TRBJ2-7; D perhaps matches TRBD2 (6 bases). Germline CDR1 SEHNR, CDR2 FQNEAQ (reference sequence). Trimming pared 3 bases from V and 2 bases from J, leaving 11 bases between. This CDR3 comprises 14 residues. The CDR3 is CASSLGGEAYEQYF. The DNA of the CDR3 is TGTGCCAGCAGCTTGGGAGGCGAGGCCTACGAGCAGTACTTC. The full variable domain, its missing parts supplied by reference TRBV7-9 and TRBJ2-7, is DTGVSQNPRHKITKRGQNVTFRCDPISEHNRLYWYRQTLGQGPEFLTYFQNEAQLEKSRLLSDRFSAERPKGSFSTLEIQRTEQGDSAMYLCASSLGGEAYEQYFGPGTRLTVT.

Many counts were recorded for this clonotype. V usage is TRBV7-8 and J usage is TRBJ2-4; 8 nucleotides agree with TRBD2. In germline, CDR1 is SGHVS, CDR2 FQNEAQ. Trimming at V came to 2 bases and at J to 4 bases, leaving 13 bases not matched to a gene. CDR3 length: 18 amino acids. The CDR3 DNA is TGTGCCAGCAGCTTAAGGCGACTAGCGACAAACGGGAAAAACATTCAGTACTTC. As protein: CASSLRRLATNGKNIQYF.

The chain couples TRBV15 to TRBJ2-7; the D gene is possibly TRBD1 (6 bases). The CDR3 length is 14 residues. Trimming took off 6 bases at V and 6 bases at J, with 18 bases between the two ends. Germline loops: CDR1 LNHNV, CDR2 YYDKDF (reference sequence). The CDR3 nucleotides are TGTGCCACCAGTATAAATCGACAGGTCGGCGAGCAGTACTTC. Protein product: CATSINRQVGEQYF.

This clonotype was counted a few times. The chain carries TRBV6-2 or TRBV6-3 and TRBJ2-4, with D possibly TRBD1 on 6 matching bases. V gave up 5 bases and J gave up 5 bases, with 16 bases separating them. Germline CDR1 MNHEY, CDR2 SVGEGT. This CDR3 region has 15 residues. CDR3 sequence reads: CASSPPDSGQNIQYF. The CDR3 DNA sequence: TGTGCCAGCAGTCCTCCGGACAGCGGACAAAACATTCAGTACTTC.

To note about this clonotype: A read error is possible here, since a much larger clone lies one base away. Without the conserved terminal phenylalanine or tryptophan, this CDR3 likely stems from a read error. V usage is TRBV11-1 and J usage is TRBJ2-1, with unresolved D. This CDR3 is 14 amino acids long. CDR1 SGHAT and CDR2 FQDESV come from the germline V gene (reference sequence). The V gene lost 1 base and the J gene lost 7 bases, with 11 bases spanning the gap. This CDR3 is CASSLGRLGNEQFL. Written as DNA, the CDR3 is TGTGCCAGCAGCTTAGGGCGGTTGGGTAATGAGCAGTTCCTC.

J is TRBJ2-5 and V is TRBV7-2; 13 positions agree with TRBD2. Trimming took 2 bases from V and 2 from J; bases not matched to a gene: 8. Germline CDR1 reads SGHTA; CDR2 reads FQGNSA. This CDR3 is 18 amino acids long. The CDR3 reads CASSLLGTSGTGQETQYF. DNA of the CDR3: TGTGCCAGCAGCTTATTAGGGACTAGCGGGACAGGGCAAGAGACCCAGTACTTC.

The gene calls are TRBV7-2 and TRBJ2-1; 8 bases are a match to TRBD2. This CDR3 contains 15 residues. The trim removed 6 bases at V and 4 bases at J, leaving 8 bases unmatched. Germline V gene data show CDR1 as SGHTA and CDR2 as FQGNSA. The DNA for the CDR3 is TGTGCCAGCAGTGTCGGGAGGGGATCTTACAATGAGCAGTTCTTC. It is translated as CASSVGRGSYNEQFF.

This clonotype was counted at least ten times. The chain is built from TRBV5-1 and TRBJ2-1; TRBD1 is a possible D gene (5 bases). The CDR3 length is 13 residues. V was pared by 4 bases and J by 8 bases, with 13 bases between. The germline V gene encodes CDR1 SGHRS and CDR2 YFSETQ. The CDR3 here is CASSRWLGDEQFF. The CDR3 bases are TGCGCCAGCAGCCGGTGGCTAGGGGATGAGCAGTTCTTC.

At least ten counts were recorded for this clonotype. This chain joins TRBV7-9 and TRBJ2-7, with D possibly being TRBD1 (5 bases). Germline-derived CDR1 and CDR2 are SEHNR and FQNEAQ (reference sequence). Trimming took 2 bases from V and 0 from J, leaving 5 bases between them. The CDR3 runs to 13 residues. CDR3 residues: CASSLRGSYEQYF. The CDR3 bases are TGTGCCAGCAGCTTAAGGGGCTCCTACGAGCAGTACTTC.